The 28 T cell receptor beta chains in this list originate from one sample, sequenced in a study of cytomegalovirus exposure and HLA in healthy donors. The primer mix had 60 Vbeta and 13 Jbeta primers. Only in-frame clones appear in the TCRdb table, and some are missing; sequencing was by immunoSEQ multiplex PCR. Of about 180,000 clones listed, more than 70% are singletons. The specimen sequenced was PBMCs. These receptors were taken from a girl aged 10 to 17 in good health and CMV-seropositive.

V usage is TRBV27 and J usage is TRBJ2-7; 12 bases match TRBD2. V lost 5 bases and J lost 6; bases outside the gene matches: 11. Germline V gene data show CDR1 as MNHEY and CDR2 as SMNVEV (reference sequence). The CDR3 extends over 16 amino acids. The CDR3 nucleotides read TGTGCCAGCAGTCCCCGGGGGGGACTAGCGGGTATCGAGCAGTACTTC. Translation: CASSPRGGLAGIEQYF.

The V call is TRBV30, the J call TRBJ2-5, with D unclear. The CDR3 spans 13 residues. Trimming took 0 bases from V and 4 from J, leaving 9 bases between them. The germline V gene has CDR1 GTSNPN and CDR2 SVGIG (reference sequence). The CDR3 DNA reads TGTGCCTGGAGTGTAAGCAACGGAGAGACCCAGTACTTC. This gives the protein CAWSVSNGETQYF.

This clone appeared once. The CDR3 loop is CASSEGIDSQETQYF. The DNA for the CDR3 is TGTGCCAGCAGTGAGGGGATTGACAGCCAAGAGACCCAGTACTTC. The rearrangement uses TRBV2 and TRBJ2-5; the D gene is possibly TRBD1 (5 bases). The CDR3 is 15 residues long. CDR1 and CDR2 (germline): SNHLY, FYNNEI. V shed 3 bases and J shed 1 base, with 12 bases lying between them. The full variable domain, in which reference TRBV2 and TRBJ2-5 provide the parts outside the CDR3, is EPEVTQTPSHQVTQMGQEVILRCVPISNHLYFYWYRQILGQKVEFLVSFYNNEISEKSEIFDDQFSVERPDGSNFTLKIRSTKLEDSAMYFCASSEGIDSQETQYFGPGTRLLVL.

The chain combines TRBV4-1 with TRBJ2-7, with 9 bases matching TRBD1. The V segment lost 3 bases and the J segment 1 base; nucleotides outside the gene matches: 4. Germline CDR1 and CDR2: MGHRA and YSYEKL. The CDR3 totals 15 residues. The CDR3 DNA sequence: TGCGCCAGCAGCCACCCGGGACAGGGTTCCTACGAGCAGTACTTC. It codes for CASSHPGQGSYEQYF.

This sequence joins TRBV5-1 and TRBJ1-1, with 7 positions matching TRBD1. Trimming took 0 bases from V and 2 from J; bases not matched to a gene: 4. CDR3 length equals 15 residues. The germline V gene encodes CDR1 SGHRS and CDR2 YFSETQ. As DNA, the CDR3 is TGCGCCAGCAGCTTGGCCGGACAGGATAACACTGAAGCTTTCTTT. The encoded protein is CASSLAGQDNTEAFF.

The V call is TRBV19, the J call TRBJ2-3, with TRBD2 matching over 12 bases. From germline, CDR1 is LNHDA and CDR2 SQIVND (reference sequence). CDR3 length: 13 amino acids. The junction had 10 bases not matched to a gene; V was cut back by 6 bases and J by 15 bases. CDR3 in DNA: TGTGCCAGTAGCGATACGACTAGCGGGAGCTTTTATTTT. This encodes CASSDTTSGSFYF.

This chain links TRBV2 with TRBJ1-3; no firm D call. Per germline, CDR1 SNHLY and CDR2 FYNNEI. Between the trimmed V and J ends, which lost 3 bases and 6 bases, there was a span of 6 bases. The CDR3 length is 12 residues. Written as DNA, the CDR3 is TGTGCCAGCAGTGATGAGGAAAACACCATATATTTT. Translating gives CASSDEENTIYF.

This clone has at least ten counts. V is TRBV11-2 and J is TRBJ1-1, with D uncertain. CDR1 is SGHAT, CDR2 FQNNGV, per germline. There are 16 residues in the CDR3. V was trimmed by 0 bases and J by 4 bases, leaving 15 bases between them. The CDR3 DNA is TGTGCCAGCAGCTTAGATCACCAGGTCCAAAGCACTGAAGCTTTCTTT. Translation: CASSLDHQVQSTEAFF.

J is TRBJ2-7 and V is TRBV10-2, with 8 nucleotides matching TRBD1. With V trimmed by 6 bases and J by 2 bases, 15 bases remained unmatched. This CDR3 region has 17 residues. Germline V gene data show CDR1 as WSHSY and CDR2 as SAAADI. CDR3 amino acids: CASSALTRQGYTYEQYF. DNA of the CDR3: TGCGCCAGCAGCGCTTTGACTCGACAGGGGTATACCTACGAGCAGTACTTC.

This clone has only a few counts. This chain connects TRBV6-1 to TRBJ2-7; 8 nucleotides line up with TRBD2. The trim removed 2 bases at V and 2 bases at J, leaving 5 bases unmatched. Germline loops: CDR1 MNHNS, CDR2 SASEGT. The CDR3 loop spans 15 amino acids. This chain's CDR3 is CASSERVAGPYEQYF. DNA of the CDR3: TGTGCCAGCAGTGAACGAGTAGCGGGGCCCTACGAGCAGTACTTC.

The rearrangement links TRBV29-1 to TRBJ2-1, with 12 bases aligning to TRBD2. The CDR3 length is 19 residues. With 3 bases clipped from V and 1 base from J, the junction kept 13 bases outside the gene matches. CDR1 and CDR2 from the germline V gene are SQVTM and ANQGSEA. The CDR3 coding sequence is TGCAGCGTTGATGAGACTAGCGGGAGAAAAGTTGGGTCCTACAATGAGCAGTTCTTC. Residues: CSVDETSGRKVGSYNEQFF.

The chain recombines TRBV5-1 with TRBJ2-1, with 10 nucleotides matching TRBD2. Germline loops: CDR1 SGHRS, CDR2 YFSETQ. The J segment lost 2 bases and the V segment lost 4 bases, leaving 9 bases of the junction unmatched. This CDR3 has 17 amino acids. The chain's CDR3 is CASSPLLAGEAYNEQFF. The CDR3 DNA reads TGCGCCAGCAGCCCCCTTCTAGCGGGAGAGGCCTACAATGAGCAGTTCTTC.

V usage is TRBV10-3 and J usage is TRBJ1-2; 7 bases are shared with TRBD1. Trimming took 0 bases from V and 5 from J; bases not matched to a gene: 9. Germline V gives CDR1 ENHRY, CDR2 SYGVKD. The CDR3 contains 16 residues. The CDR3 region has the DNA TGTGCCATCAGTGAGTCGACGAGACAGGGAAGGTATGGCTACACCTTC. Its translation is CAISESTRQGRYGYTF.

The gene calls are TRBV4-1 and TRBJ1-5; 8 bases match TRBD1. Germline V gives CDR1 MGHRA, CDR2 YSYEKL. Unmatched junction bases numbered 5, after V lost 0 bases and J lost 7 bases. The CDR3 loop spans 15 amino acids. The DNA of the CDR3 is TGCGCCAGCAGCCAAGAGGACAGGGTAGGGCAGCCCCAGCATTTT. The encoded protein is CASSQEDRVGQPQHF.

This rearrangement joins TRBV30 to TRBJ1-3, with a weak D call TRBD1 (5 bases). Deletions cut 0 bases from V and 4 bases from J, with 10 bases between. Germline V gene data show CDR1 as GTSNPN and CDR2 as SVGIG (reference sequence). The CDR3 runs to 14 residues. CDR3 sequence: CAWSVGAGGNTIYF. In nucleotides, the CDR3 is TGTGCCTGGAGTGTAGGGGCTGGAGGAAACACCATATATTTT.

The chain uses TRBV4-2 and TRBJ2-1, with unresolved D. Germline V lookup: CDR1 LGHNA, CDR2 YNFKEQ. This CDR3 is 16 amino acids long. With 0 bases removed from V and 0 bases from J, the gap between germline ends came to 9 bases. CDR3 nucleotide sequence: TGTGCCAGCAGCCAAGAGGTCCCCAGCTCCTACAATGAGCAGTTCTTC. This gives the protein CASSQEVPSSYNEQFF.

This chain links TRBV29-1 with TRBJ1-1; D gene uncertain. CDR3 size: 12 residues. The V gene's germline CDR1 is SQVTM and CDR2 ANQGSEA. Trimming shortened V by 3 bases and J by 3 bases, and 8 bases separated the two germline ends. The CDR3 protein is CSVDQMDTEAFF. The CDR3 nucleotides read TGCAGCGTTGACCAGATGGACACTGAAGCTTTCTTT.

V gene TRBV10-3 combines with J gene TRBJ2-1, with 9 bases matching TRBD2. Germline V gives CDR1 ENHRY, CDR2 SYGVKD. The CDR3 covers 16 residues. V lost 2 bases, J lost 4 bases, and 6 bases stayed unmatched. CDR3: CAISEPLAGSYNEQFF. DNA of the CDR3: TGTGCCATCAGTGAGCCTCTAGCGGGAAGTTACAATGAGCAGTTCTTC.

This CDR3 reads CASSKGDSNQPQHF. The CDR3 coding sequence is TGTGCCAGTAGTAAGGGAGACAGCAATCAGCCCCAGCATTTT. The chain uses TRBV19 and TRBJ1-5; D is uncertain. V lost 4 bases to trimming and J lost 1 base, with 8 bases between them. CDR1 and CDR2 (germline): LNHDA, SQIVND (reference sequence). The CDR3 has 14 amino acids. Complete variable domain (other parts from reference TRBV19 and TRBJ1-5): DGGITQSPKYLFRKEGQNVTLSCEQNLNHDAMYWYRQDPGQGLRLIYYSQIVNDFQKGDIAEGYSVSREKKESFPLTVTSAQKNPTAFYLCASSKGDSNQPQHFGDGTRLSIL.

The chain carries TRBV27 and TRBJ1-1, with TRBD1 identical over 7 bases. The CDR3 is 14 residues long. Germline V gene lookup returns CDR1 MNHEY and CDR2 SMNVEV (reference sequence). The ends lost 2 bases at V and 1 base at J; junction bases unmatched: 1. In nucleotides, the CDR3 is TGTGCCAGCAGTTTAGCAGGGGGGAACACTGAAGCTTTCTTT. Translation gives CASSLAGGNTEAFF.

The chain recombines TRBV29-1 with TRBJ1-5; perhaps TRBD1 as D (5 bases). V was clipped by 4 bases and J by 4 bases, with 11 bases between them. The CDR3 runs to 13 residues. Germline loops: CDR1 SQVTM, CDR2 ANQGSEA. This CDR3 is CSVVGALNQPQHF. For the CDR3, the DNA is TGCAGCGTTGTTGGGGCCCTAAATCAGCCCCAGCATTTT.

This clone was detected only once. The chain recombines TRBV6-6 with TRBJ2-5, with 7 bases fitting TRBD2. This CDR3 spans 13 amino acids. Trimming at V came to 10 bases and at J to 2 bases, leaving 7 bases not matched to a gene. Per the germline V gene, CDR1 is MNHNY and CDR2 is SVGAGI (reference sequence). CDR3 sequence: CATKPGGQETQYF. CDR3 nucleotides: TGTGCCACCAAGCCGGGGGGTCAAGAGACCCAGTACTTC.

The chain has TRBV29-1 and TRBJ2-5; 11 bases align to TRBD1. J gave up 5 bases and V 6 bases, and 2 bases lay outside the gene matches. Germline loops: CDR1 SQVTM, CDR2 ANQGSEA. This CDR3 comprises 12 residues. CDR3 bases: TGCAGCGTCGGGACAGGGGGGGAGACCCAGTACTTC. Translating gives CSVGTGGETQYF.

The chain links TRBV10-1 to TRBJ2-7; TRBD1 is a possible D gene (6 bases). Germline V gives CDR1 WNHNN, CDR2 SYGVQD (reference sequence). CDR3 length: 12 residues. V shed 8 bases and J shed 2 bases, with 10 bases lying between them. CDR3 protein: CASGDRTYEQYF. The CDR3 DNA is TGCGCCAGCGGAGACAGGACCTACGAGCAGTACTTC.

This chain connects TRBV27 to TRBJ1-1; 7 bases line up with TRBD1. V shed 5 bases and J 7 bases; nucleotides not matched to a gene: 13. The germline CDR1 and CDR2 sequences are MNHEY and SMNVEV (reference sequence). The CDR3 has 15 residues. The CDR3 sequence: CASSATGTARVEAFF. The CDR3 nucleotides are TGTGCCAGCAGTGCCACCGGGACAGCCAGAGTTGAAGCTTTCTTT.

The rearrangement joins TRBV29-1 to TRBJ2-1; the match to TRBD2 covers 7 bases. J lost 6 bases, V lost 3 bases, and 14 bases had no gene match. The CDR3 consists of 16 residues. Germline CDR1 reads SQVTM; CDR2 reads ANQGSEA. The CDR3 DNA follows: TGCAGCGTTGAGGGTTCTAGCGGATATAGGGGCAATGAGCAGTTCTTC. It specifies CSVEGSSGYRGNEQFF.

The chain couples TRBV27 to TRBJ1-5; maybe TRBD1 (5 bases). V lost 3 bases and J 5 bases, leaving 11 bases between the germline ends. Germline V lookup: CDR1 MNHEY, CDR2 SMNVEV (reference sequence). The CDR3 length is 14 residues. CDR3 DNA sequence: TGTGCCAGCAGTTTTAATTTGGGGCATCAGCCCCAGCATTTT. Protein product: CASSFNLGHQPQHF.

As concerns this clone: Other DNA sequences from this sample encode an identical CDR3 as well. The gene calls are TRBV7-9 and TRBJ2-7; D uncertain. The CDR3 is made up of 11 amino acids. Trimming cost V 5 bases and J 3 bases, with 5 bases left between them. CDR1 is SEHNR, CDR2 FQNEAQ, per germline (reference sequence). Written as DNA, the CDR3 is TGTGCCAGCAGCCCGAGCTACGAGCAGTACTTC. Translation: CASSPSYEQYF.